Below, one T cell receptor beta chain is given with its context. The CDR3 spans 17 residues. Germline-derived CDR1 and CDR2 are LGHNA and YSLEER. V lost 0 bases and J lost 2; bases outside the gene matches: 5. These data are taken from a study of blood T cell repertoires in COVID-19. Authors' analysis steps: Nucleated cell counts were estimated from reference gene primer amplification. Clones were read by immunoSEQ multiplex PCR, and TCRdb kept only the in-frame ones, dropping some. Clone size and the V and J calls come from that table; the DNA yielded D and trimming. The sample carries about 64,000 clones, 88% recorded once.

The receptor's source is a woman aged 55 to 70 with COVID-19, enrolled during active disease. The chain has TRBV4-3 and TRBJ2-3, with 10 bases fitting TRBD2. The sample consisted of peripheral blood. In nucleotides, the CDR3 is TGCGCCAGCAGCCAAGATTGGCTAGCGGGGGCCACAGATACGCAGTATTTT. Amino acids: CASSQDWLAGATDTQYF.